This record looks at one T cell receptor (beta chain) sequence and its context. Its antigen is as yet unknown. This specimen comes from a study of blood T cells in healthy people across ages. About the study: Through template switching, about one barcoded beta molecule was captured per two T cells, as measured in model experiments. Findings and caveats of the study: Both higher diversity and more naive CD4+ cells marked long-lived donors when set against aged donors. Estimated diversity, derived from one million T cells, was regarded as an underestimate.

Through a sample-barcoded 5' primer and a J-beta primer mix, a second PCR was run for roughly 6 to 12 cycles. Each cDNA molecule was tagged by a template-switch adaptor with 12 random nucleotides. TCRdb re-called the 5' RACE reads through MiXCR, storing one row per CDR3 protein. The sample carries about 1,400,000 distinct CDR3 sequences, 59% recorded once. V shed 1 base and J shed 2 bases, with 11 bases lying between them. The CDR3 is made up of 15 amino acids. CDR1 and CDR2 from the germline V gene are MGHDK and SYGVNS. J is TRBJ2-5 and V is TRBV25-1; unclear D gene. The sequenced sample consisted of blood. The receptor comes from a man aged 18 to 29 in good health. This CDR3 is CASSEFGQKQETQYF. The CDR3 region has the DNA TGTGCCAGCAGTGAATTTGGGCAGAAACAAGAGACCCAGTACTTC. Using reference TRBV25-1 and TRBJ2-5 for the parts outside the CDR3, the full variable domain is EADIYQTPRYLVIGTGKKITLECSQTMGHDKMYWYQQDPGMELHLIHYSYGVNSTEKGDLSSESTVSRIRTEHFPLTLESARPSHTSQYLCASSEFGQKQETQYFGPGTRLLVL.